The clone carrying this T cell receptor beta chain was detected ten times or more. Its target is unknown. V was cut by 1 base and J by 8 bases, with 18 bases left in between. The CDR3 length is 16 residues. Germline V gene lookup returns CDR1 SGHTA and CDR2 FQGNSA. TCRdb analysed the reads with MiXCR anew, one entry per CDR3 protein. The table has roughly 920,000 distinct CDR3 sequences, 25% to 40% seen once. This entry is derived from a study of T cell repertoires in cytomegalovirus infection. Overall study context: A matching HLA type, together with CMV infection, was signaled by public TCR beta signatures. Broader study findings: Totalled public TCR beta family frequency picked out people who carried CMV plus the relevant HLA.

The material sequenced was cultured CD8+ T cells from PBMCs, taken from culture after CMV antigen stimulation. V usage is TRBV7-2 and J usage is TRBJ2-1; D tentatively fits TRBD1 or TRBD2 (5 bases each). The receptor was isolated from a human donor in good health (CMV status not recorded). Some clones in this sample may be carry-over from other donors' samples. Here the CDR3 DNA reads TGTGCCAGCAGCTTAGTAGGGGACCGGCCTCGGGATGAGCAGTTCTTC. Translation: CASSLVGDRPRDEQFF.